These 22 T cell receptor beta chains share one sample of origin, sequenced in a study of cytomegalovirus exposure and HLA in healthy donors. The PCR used 60 Vbeta and 13 Jbeta primers. Profiling relied on immunoSEQ multiplex PCR, and the TCRdb table lists in-frame clones only, not all of them. The table records about 130,000 clones, 75% to 85% of them present only once. The source material was PBMCs. The receptors were gathered from a man in his forties or fifties in good health and CMV-seronegative.

This chain joins TRBV6-1 and TRBJ1-3, with 9 bases aligning to TRBD1. The CDR3 runs 15 residues. Germline trimming cut 8 bases from V and 8 bases from J; bases unmatched to any gene: 13. Looked up from germline, CDR1 is MNHNS and CDR2 is SASEGT. The DNA of the CDR3 is TGTGCCAGCCTACTGGGACAGGGTTTGGAGGACACCATATATTTT. This codes for CASLLGQGLEDTIYF.

This chain joins TRBV18 and TRBJ1-1, with D possibly matching TRBD1 (6 bases). V lost 4 bases to trimming and J lost 2 bases, with 14 bases between them. CDR3 length: 15 residues. Germline V lookup: CDR1 KGHSH, CDR2 LQKENI. CDR3 in DNA: TGTGCCAGCTCACAGTTCCGGGACACCAACACTGAAGCTTTCTTT. It is translated as CASSQFRDTNTEAFF. The variable domain in full, completed from reference TRBV18 and TRBJ1-1, reads NAGVMQNPRHLVRRRGQEARLRCSPMKGHSHVYWYRQLPEEGLKFMVYLQKENIIDESGMPKERFSAEFPKEGPSILRIQQVVRGDSAAYFCASSQFRDTNTEAFFGQGTRLTVV.

The J gene is TRBJ2-2, the V gene TRBV5-4; D not certain. V lost 0 bases and J lost 2, with 11 bases in between. The CDR3 length is 16 residues. The germline CDR1 and CDR2 sequences are SGHNT and YYREEE (reference sequence). The CDR3 region is CASSLAQAANTGELFF. The CDR3 nucleotides read TGTGCCAGCAGCTTGGCGCAGGCAGCCAACACCGGGGAGCTGTTTTTT.

The rearrangement links TRBV29-1 to TRBJ2-1, with a possible D match to TRBD2 (5 bases). The CDR3 has 12 amino acids. The V and J ends lost 8 bases and 8 bases respectively, with 16 bases between them. Germline CDR1 reads SQVTM; CDR2 reads ANQGSEA. The CDR3 loop reads CSQLGVVDEQFF. In DNA form, the CDR3 reads TGCAGCCAACTCGGGGTAGTAGATGAGCAGTTCTTC.

J is TRBJ1-5 and V is TRBV28; TRBD1 agrees at 9 bases. CDR3 length: 15 amino acids. Per germline, CDR1 MDHEN and CDR2 SYDVKM. J lost 6 bases, V lost 6 bases, and 9 bases had no gene match. The chain's CDR3 is CASSSWTGDSQPQHF. Written as DNA, the CDR3 is TGTGCCAGCAGCTCGTGGACAGGGGATAGTCAGCCCCAGCATTTT.

The CDR3, as DNA: TGTGCCAGCAGTCTCCCGTTGTACACTGAAGCTTTCTTT. It yields the protein CASSLPLYTEAFF. This chain joins TRBV28 and TRBJ1-1; D is uncertain. V was pared by 5 bases and J by 3 bases, with 10 bases between. CDR3 size: 13 residues. From germline, CDR1 is MDHEN and CDR2 SYDVKM. The full variable domain, with the rest looked up from reference TRBV28 and TRBJ1-1, is DVKVTQSSRYLVKRTGEKVFLECVQDMDHENMFWYRQDPGLGLRLIYFSYDVKMKEKGDIPEGYSVSREKKERFSLILESASTNQTSMYLCASSLPLYTEAFFGQGTRLTVV.

This clone turned up a few times. The sample holds other DNA sequences that translate to the same CDR3. J is TRBJ1-2 and V is TRBV7-8; TRBD1 might be the D (5 bases). Germline CDR1 SGHVS, CDR2 FQNEAQ. V lost 1 base, J lost 2 bases, and 11 bases lay in between. The CDR3 sequence is 15 residues long. CDR3 DNA sequence: TGTGCCAGCAGCTTAGAGGGGCAGGGAAACTATGGCTACACCTTC. Amino acid sequence: CASSLEGQGNYGYTF.

V gene TRBV5-6 combines with J gene TRBJ2-7; D possibly corresponds to TRBD1 (6 bases). Trimming shortened V by 7 bases and J by 3 bases, and 20 bases separated the two germline ends. CDR1 and CDR2 from the germline V gene are SGHDT and YYEEEE. The CDR3 length is 15 residues. CDR3: CASFGRQANGYEQYF. As DNA, the CDR3 is TGTGCCAGCTTTGGACGACAGGCTAATGGCTACGAGCAGTACTTC.

In its sample, this clone was seen a few times. V is TRBV9 and J is TRBJ2-3; D gene uncertain. The CDR3 contains 15 residues. Deletions cut 0 bases from V and 2 bases from J, with 10 bases between. CDR1 and CDR2 from the germline V gene are SGDLS and YYNGEE. CDR3: CASSVVAGSTDTQYF. In DNA form, the CDR3 reads TGTGCCAGCAGCGTAGTGGCCGGGTCCACAGATACGCAGTATTTT.

The chain couples TRBV30 to TRBJ2-2, with D possibly matching TRBD2 (6 bases). Germline loops: CDR1 GTSNPN, CDR2 SVGIG (reference sequence). The ends were cut back, 3 bases at V and 6 bases at J, with 14 bases in the middle. The CDR3 runs 14 residues. The CDR3 loop reads CAWRTVLAPGELFF. The DNA for the CDR3 is TGTGCCTGGAGAACGGTACTAGCCCCCGGGGAGCTGTTTTTT.

V gene TRBV18 combines with J gene TRBJ2-3; the match to TRBD1 covers 10 bases. V lost 5 bases and J lost 9; bases outside the gene matches: 8. This CDR3 has 14 residues. Germline V CDR1 and CDR2: KGHSH, LQKENI. DNA for the CDR3: TGTGCCAGCTCAGACCGGGACAGGGGATCCACGCAGTATTTT. Translated, it gives CASSDRDRGSTQYF.

This clone was observed a few times. V usage is TRBV7-2 and J usage is TRBJ1-4; no clear D. V lost 5 bases and J 5 bases, leaving 12 bases between the germline ends. Germline V lookup: CDR1 SGHTA, CDR2 FQGNSA. This CDR3 is 14 amino acids long. The CDR3 bases are TGTGCCAGCAGCCCCGTTACCGGGAATGAAAAACTGTTTTTT. It yields the protein CASSPVTGNEKLFF.

The J gene is TRBJ2-1, the V gene TRBV7-9, with TRBD1 matching 10 bases. The CDR3 loop spans 14 amino acids. Trimming at V came to 5 bases and at J to 10 bases, leaving 8 bases not matched to a gene. Per the germline V gene, CDR1 is SEHNR and CDR2 is FQNEAQ (reference sequence). The CDR3 is CASSAGQGEGEQFF. The CDR3 nucleotides are TGTGCCAGCAGCGCCGGACAGGGGGAAGGGGAGCAGTTCTTC.

V gene TRBV7-5 combines with J gene TRBJ2-7; whether TRBD1, the table's D call, matches the DNA was not checked. TRBV7-5 is noted as a pseudogene. CDR3 length equals 17 residues. Here the CDR3 DNA reads TGTGTCAGAAGCTCCCCCGAACAGGGCCCACACTACTACGAGCAGTACTTC. Translated: CVRSSPEQGPHYYEQYF.

The rearrangement uses TRBV7-8 and TRBJ2-1; TRBD2 matches at 14 bases. This CDR3 is 16 amino acids long. The germline V gene encodes CDR1 SGHVS and CDR2 FQNEAQ. With 5 bases clipped from V and 7 bases from J, the junction kept 7 bases outside the gene matches. The CDR3 reads CASSLPGLAGVNEQFF. The CDR3 DNA follows: TGTGCCAGCAGCCTGCCGGGACTAGCGGGAGTGAATGAGCAGTTCTTC.

The chain carries TRBV19 and TRBJ1-6; D gene ambiguous. The V end lost 3 bases, the J end lost 10 bases, and 10 bases lay between the germline ends. Per germline, CDR1 LNHDA and CDR2 SQIVND (reference sequence). This CDR3 has 13 amino acids. The CDR3: CASSINAGSPLHF. For the CDR3, the DNA is TGTGCCAGTAGTATTAACGCGGGGTCACCCCTCCACTTT.

A word on this clone: The same CDR3 is also encoded by other DNA sequences in this sample. As DNA, the CDR3 is TGTGCCAGCAGTAGTACAGGGGGCAATCAGCCCCAGCATTTT. Protein sequence: CASSSTGGNQPQHF. This chain uses TRBV28 with TRBJ1-5; 7 bases are a match to TRBD1. CDR1 is MDHEN and CDR2 is SYDVKM in the germline V gene. Unmatched junction bases numbered 3, after V lost 5 bases and J lost 2 bases. The CDR3 has 14 amino acids.

The chain has TRBV30 and TRBJ2-7, with D unresolved. V lost 5 bases to trimming and J lost 1 base, with 9 bases between them. Germline CDR1 GTSNPN, CDR2 SVGIG (reference sequence). The CDR3 consists of 12 residues. Here the CDR3 reads CAWSTLSYEQYF. The DNA of the CDR3 is TGTGCCTGGTCGACATTATCCTACGAGCAGTACTTC.

The chain carries TRBV7-2 and TRBJ2-1; D might be TRBD2 (5 bases). Germline assignment: CDR1 SGHTA and CDR2 FQGNSA. V lost 10 bases and J 6 bases, leaving 16 bases between the germline ends. The CDR3 extends over 13 amino acids. The CDR3 nucleotides read TGTGCCACCAAGGACTCATGGGGCAATGAGCAGTTCTTC. Its translation: CATKDSWGNEQFF. Variable domain in full (rest from reference TRBV7-2 and TRBJ2-1): GAGVSQSPSNKVTEKGKDVELRCDPISGHTALYWYRQSLGQGLEFLIYFQGNSAPDKSGLPSDRFSAERTGGSVSTLTIQRTQQEDSAVYLCATKDSWGNEQFFGPGTRLTVL.

The CDR3 protein is CAWSGPGQGWEGYEQYF. The CDR3 nucleotides are TGTGCCTGGAGTGGCCCGGGACAGGGATGGGAAGGGTACGAGCAGTACTTC. The J gene is TRBJ2-7, the V gene TRBV30; TRBD1 aligns across 9 bases. There are 17 residues in the CDR3. The junction had 14 bases not matched to a gene; V was cut back by 1 base and J by 4 bases. The germline V gene encodes CDR1 GTSNPN and CDR2 SVGIG (reference sequence).

The rearrangement links TRBV2 to TRBJ2-1; the match to TRBD2 covers 10 bases. Unmatched junction bases numbered 6, after V lost 6 bases and J lost 10 bases. Per germline, CDR1 SNHLY and CDR2 FYNNEI. CDR3 length: 13 amino acids. The CDR3 region is CASRGGLAEEQFF. CDR3 nucleotide sequence: TGTGCCAGCAGGGGCGGACTAGCGGAGGAGCAGTTCTTC.

This chain uses TRBV6-1 with TRBJ1-1, with 7 bases identical to TRBD1. Germline lookup yields CDR1 MNHNS and CDR2 SASEGT. The CDR3 has 15 residues. With V trimmed by 10 bases and J by 0 bases, 11 bases remained unmatched. CDR3 sequence reads: CANRRDSQVNTEAFF. CDR3 coding DNA: TGTGCCAACCGCCGGGACAGTCAGGTGAACACTGAAGCTTTCTTT.